What follows is one T cell receptor (beta chain) and its context. The data belong to a study of blood T cells in healthy people across ages. CDR3 size: 15 residues. CDR1 and CDR2 (germline): SGHDT, YYEEEE. The trim removed 2 bases at V and 2 bases at J, leaving 3 bases unmatched. Using a J-beta primer mix together with a sample-barcoded 5' primer, a second PCR was run for about 6 to 12 cycles. TCRdb used MiXCR to reprocess the 5' RACE reads, holding one entry per CDR3 protein. Of 500,000 to 650,000 distinct CDR3 sequences in the sample, about 28% are singletons; the top ten hold approximately 3.5%. These records were also assigned to another study, of T cells of mothers and their children. From that paper: A few healthy Caucasian mothers and their six children were the donors. For unrelated pairs as for related ones, thymic selection shapes TCR recombination output similarly.

The source is a boy aged 2 to 10 in good health. This chain joins TRBV5-6 and TRBJ2-3; 9 nucleotides align to TRBD1. Sequenced: blood. The CDR3 loop reads CASSFRDRATDTQYF. CDR3 bases: TGTGCCAGCAGCTTTAGGGACAGGGCCACAGATACGCAGTATTTT.